Shown below are 4 T cell receptor beta chains from a single sample sequenced in a study of CD8+CD57+ T cells in acquired aplastic anemia. The patients chosen for sequencing had shown expansion of CD8+CD57+ cells (detected by flow cytometry). Profiles of TCR beta VDJ and CDR3 were generated from a genomic DNA template. TCRdb redid the calling of the reads with MiXCR, one entry per CDR3 protein. Among 100,000 to 150,000 distinct CDR3 sequences listed, approximately 40% were seen once. Sequencing input: sorted CD4+, CD8+, or CD8+CD57+ T cells (not recorded which) from PBMCs. The receptors come from a human donor with aplastic anemia.

This clonotype counts as medium-sized. The V gene is TRBV2, the J gene TRBJ1-6, with 7 bases that match TRBD1. The germline V gene has CDR1 SNHLY and CDR2 FYNNEI. CDR3 length: 15 amino acids. V gave up 6 bases and J gave up 8 bases; unmatched junction bases: 10. The CDR3 protein is CASRTGTARHSPLHF. The CDR3 nucleotides read TGTGCCAGCAGGACCGGGACAGCAAGGCATTCACCCCTCCACTTT.

On this clonotype itself: At one end the junction does not follow the germline gene, possibly because of a read error. The chain joins TRBV10-3 to TRBJ1-4, with a weak D call TRBD1 (5 bases). Germline values: CDR1 ENHRY, CDR2 SYGVKD. The CDR3 loop spans 12 amino acids. CDR3 bases: TGTGCCATCAGAGGGGCGGGTGAAAAGCTGTTTTTT. It specifies CAIRGAGEKLFF.

There are many counts of this clonotype. The chain has TRBV16 and TRBJ1-1; D uncertain. CDR3 length: 14 amino acids. Per germline, CDR1 KGHSY and CDR2 FQNENV. The germline V and J ends were trimmed by 4 bases and 1 base, with 10 bases remaining between them. The CDR3 sequence is CASSLSAGNTEAFF. For the CDR3, the DNA is TGTGCCAGCAGCCTGTCCGCGGGGAACACTGAAGCTTTCTTT. Filled out from reference TRBV16 and TRBJ1-1, the complete variable domain reads GEEVAQTPKHLVRGEGQKAKLYCAPIKGHSYVFWYQQVLKNEFKFLISFQNENVFDETGMPKERFSAKCLPNSPCSLEIQATKLEDSAVYFCASSLSAGNTEAFFGQGTRLTVV.

The chain combines TRBV6-4 with TRBJ1-2, with unresolved D. V was trimmed by 0 bases and J by 6 bases, leaving 8 bases between them. Germline V gives CDR1 MRHNA, CDR2 SNTAGT. There are 13 residues in the CDR3. CDR3 nucleotide sequence: TGTGCCAGCAGTGACTCAGACGGGGATGGCTACACCTTC. This translates into CASSDSDGDGYTF.